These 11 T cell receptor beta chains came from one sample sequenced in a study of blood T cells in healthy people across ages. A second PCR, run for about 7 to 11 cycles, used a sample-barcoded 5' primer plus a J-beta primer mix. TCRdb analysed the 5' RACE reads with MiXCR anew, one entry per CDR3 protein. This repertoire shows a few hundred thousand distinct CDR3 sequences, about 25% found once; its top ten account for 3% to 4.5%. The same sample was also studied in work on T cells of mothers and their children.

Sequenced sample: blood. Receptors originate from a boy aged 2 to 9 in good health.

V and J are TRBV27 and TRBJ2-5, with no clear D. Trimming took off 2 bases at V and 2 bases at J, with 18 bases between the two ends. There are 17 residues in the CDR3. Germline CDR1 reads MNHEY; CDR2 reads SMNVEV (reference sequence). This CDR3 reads CASSLGLGDRAQETQYF. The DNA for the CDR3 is TGTGCCAGCAGTTTAGGGTTAGGCGACCGAGCGCAAGAGACCCAGTACTTC.

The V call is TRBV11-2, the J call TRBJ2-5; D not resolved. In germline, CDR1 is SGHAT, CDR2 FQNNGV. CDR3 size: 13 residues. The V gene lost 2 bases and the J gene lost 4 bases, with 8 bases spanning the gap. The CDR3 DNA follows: TGTGCCAGCAGCTTAATTCCGCGAGAGACCCAGTACTTC. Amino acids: CASSLIPRETQYF.

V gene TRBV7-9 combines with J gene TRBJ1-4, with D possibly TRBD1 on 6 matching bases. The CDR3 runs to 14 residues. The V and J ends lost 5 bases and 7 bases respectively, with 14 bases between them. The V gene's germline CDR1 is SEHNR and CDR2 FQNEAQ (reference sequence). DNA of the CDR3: TGTGCCAGCAGCCCCCGGGGGGCAGGTGAAAAACTGTTTTTT. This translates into CASSPRGAGEKLFF.

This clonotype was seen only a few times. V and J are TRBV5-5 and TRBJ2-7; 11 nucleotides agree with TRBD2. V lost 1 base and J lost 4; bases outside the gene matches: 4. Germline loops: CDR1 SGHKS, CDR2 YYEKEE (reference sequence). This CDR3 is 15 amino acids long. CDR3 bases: TGTGCCAGCAGCTTGCTTAGCGGGAGGGCTTACGAGCAGTACTTC. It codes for CASSLLSGRAYEQYF.

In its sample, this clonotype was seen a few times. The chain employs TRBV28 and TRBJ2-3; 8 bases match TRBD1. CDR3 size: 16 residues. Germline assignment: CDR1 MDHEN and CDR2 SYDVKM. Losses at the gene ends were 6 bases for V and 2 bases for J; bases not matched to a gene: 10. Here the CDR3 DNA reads TGTGCCAGCAGATTCGGGGCAGGGGGCGTCACAGATACGCAGTATTTT. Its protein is CASRFGAGGVTDTQYF.

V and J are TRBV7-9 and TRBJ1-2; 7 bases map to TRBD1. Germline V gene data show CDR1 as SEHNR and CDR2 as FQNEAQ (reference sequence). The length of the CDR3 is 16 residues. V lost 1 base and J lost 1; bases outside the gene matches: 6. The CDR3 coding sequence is TGTGCCAGCAGCTTAGACTCGGGACAGAGTAACTATGGCTACACCTTC. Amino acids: CASSLDSGQSNYGYTF.

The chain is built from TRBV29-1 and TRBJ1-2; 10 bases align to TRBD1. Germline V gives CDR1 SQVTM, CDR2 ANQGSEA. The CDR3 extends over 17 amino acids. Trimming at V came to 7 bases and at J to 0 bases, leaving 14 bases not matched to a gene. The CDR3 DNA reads TGCAGCGCAGGACTCCTGACAGGGGGCCTTACTAACTATGGCTACACCTTC. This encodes CSAGLLTGGLTNYGYTF. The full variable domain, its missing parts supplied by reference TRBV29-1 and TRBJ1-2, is SAVISQKPSRDICQRGTSLTIQCQVDSQVTMMFWYRQQPGQSLTLIATANQGSEATYESGFVIDKFPISRPNLTFSTLTVSNMSPEDSSIYLCSAGLLTGGLTNYGYTFGSGTRLTVV.

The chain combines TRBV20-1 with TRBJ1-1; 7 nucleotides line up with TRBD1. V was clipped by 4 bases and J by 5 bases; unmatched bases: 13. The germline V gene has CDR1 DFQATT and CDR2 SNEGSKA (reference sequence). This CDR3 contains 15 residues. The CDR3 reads CSATPDREVWTEAFF. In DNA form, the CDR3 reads TGCAGTGCTACCCCTGACAGGGAGGTTTGGACTGAAGCTTTCTTT.

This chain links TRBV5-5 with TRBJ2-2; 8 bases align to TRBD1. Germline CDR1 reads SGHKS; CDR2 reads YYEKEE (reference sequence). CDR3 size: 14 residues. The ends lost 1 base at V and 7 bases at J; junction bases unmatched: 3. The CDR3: CASSLRTGRGELFF. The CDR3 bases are TGTGCCAGCAGCTTGAGGACAGGGCGCGGGGAGCTGTTTTTT.

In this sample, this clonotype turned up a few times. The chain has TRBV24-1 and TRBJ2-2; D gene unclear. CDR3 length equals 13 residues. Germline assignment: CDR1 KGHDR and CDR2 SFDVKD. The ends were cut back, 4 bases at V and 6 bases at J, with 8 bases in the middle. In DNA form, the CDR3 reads TGTGCCACCAGTGACCCTAGTGCCGGGGAGCTGTTTTTT. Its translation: CATSDPSAGELFF.

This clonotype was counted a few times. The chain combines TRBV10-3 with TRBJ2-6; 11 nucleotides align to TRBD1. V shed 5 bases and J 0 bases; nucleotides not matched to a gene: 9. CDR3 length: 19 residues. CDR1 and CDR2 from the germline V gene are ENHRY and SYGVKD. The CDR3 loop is CAISPGTGGPFSGANVLTF. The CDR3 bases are TGTGCCATCAGTCCCGGGACAGGGGGTCCCTTCTCTGGGGCCAACGTCCTGACTTTC.